The rows below give T cell receptor beta chains drawn from one sample of a study of blood T cells in healthy people across ages. TCRdb reanalysed the 5' RACE reads using MiXCR and keeps one entry per CDR3 protein. The sample has 550,000 to 600,000 distinct CDR3 sequences; roughly a quarter are singletons. The sample taken for sequencing was blood. Source of these receptors: an older woman in good health. Both conserved end residues are part of each CDR3. The D gene is left open where the match is weak. For some rows the clone size is stated as once, few or many, or as a class when expanded; others skip it.

v_gene: TRBV12-3/TRBV12-4; j_gene: TRBJ2-1; d_gene: TRBD2; abundance: NA; CDR3nt: TGTGCCAGCAGTCTTCCCGGACTAGCGGGACGACACAATGAGCAGTTCTTC; CDR3aa: CASSLPGLAGRHNEQFF
v_gene: TRBV30; j_gene: TRBJ1-4; d_gene: NA; abundance: few; CDR3nt: TGTGCCTGGAGTGTACTGGAAAAACTGTTTTTT; CDR3aa: CAWSVLEKLFF
v_gene: TRBV11-1; j_gene: TRBJ2-3; d_gene: NA; abundance: NA; CDR3nt: TGTGCCAGCAGCTCTCGCAGGGTTTCTAGCACAGATACGCAGTATTTT; CDR3aa: CASSSRRVSSTDTQYF
v_gene: TRBV24-1; j_gene: TRBJ1-2; d_gene: NA; abundance: NA; CDR3nt: TGTGCCACCAGTGATTTGGCAGGAGGTGGCTACACCTTC; CDR3aa: CATSDLAGGGYTF
v_gene: TRBV7-2; j_gene: TRBJ2-3; d_gene: NA; abundance: few; CDR3nt: TGTGCCAGCAGCTCGAGTCGAGTAGGGGCCGATACGCAGTATTTT; CDR3aa: CASSSSRVGADTQYF
v_gene: TRBV27; j_gene: TRBJ1-2; d_gene: NA; abundance: few; CDR3nt: TGTGCCAGCAGTTCCTCCGGGAGGAGGGTCTATGGCTACACCTTC; CDR3aa: CASSSSGRRVYGYTF
v_gene: TRBV6-5; j_gene: TRBJ2-1; d_gene: TRBD2; abundance: NA; CDR3nt: TGTGCCAGCAGTTACAGCTCGTCGCTAGCGGGGATCAATGAGCAGTTCTTC; CDR3aa: CASSYSSSLAGINEQFF
v_gene: TRBV7-9; j_gene: TRBJ2-7; d_gene: NA; abundance: NA; CDR3nt: TGTGCCAGCAGCTTAGGTAGCGTGAGGGGGGGCTACGAGCAGTACTTC; CDR3aa: CASSLGSVRGGYEQYF
v_gene: TRBV20-1; j_gene: TRBJ2-7; d_gene: TRBD2; abundance: NA; CDR3nt: TGCAGTGCCGGACTAGCGGGGGGGAAGTACGAGCAGTACTTC; CDR3aa: CSAGLAGGKYEQYF
v_gene: TRBV20-1; j_gene: TRBJ2-1; d_gene: TRBD2; abundance: few; CDR3nt: TGCAGTGCTCGCTCCGGGACTAGAAATGAGCAGTTCTTC; CDR3aa: CSARSGTRNEQFF
v_gene: TRBV7-2; j_gene: TRBJ1-2; d_gene: NA; abundance: NA; CDR3nt: TGTGCCAGCAGGGGCGGAAAAGGTGGCTACACCTTC; CDR3aa: CASRGGKGGYTF
v_gene: TRBV20-1; j_gene: TRBJ1-2; d_gene: NA; abundance: NA; CDR3nt: TGCAGTGCTAGGTCCTCTGGCACCGGGGTACGATATGGCTACACCTTC; CDR3aa: CSARSSGTGVRYGYTF
v_gene: TRBV29-1; j_gene: TRBJ2-1; d_gene: NA; abundance: few; CDR3nt: TGCAGCGTTGTCACGGGGCTGAGCTCCTACAATGAGCAGTTCTTC; CDR3aa: CSVVTGLSSYNEQFF
v_gene: TRBV18; j_gene: TRBJ1-3; d_gene: NA; abundance: NA; CDR3nt: TGTGCCGGCTCACCACCGGGTGGGTTGCGAGGAAACACCATATATTTT; CDR3aa: CAGSPPGGLRGNTIYF
v_gene: TRBV7-9; j_gene: TRBJ2-1; d_gene: NA; abundance: NA; CDR3nt: TGTGCCAGCAGCTTAGCCGGCGGGGGCCCCTACAATGAGCAGCTCTTC; CDR3aa: CASSLAGGGPYNEQLF
v_gene: TRBV6-6; j_gene: TRBJ1-2; d_gene: NA; abundance: NA; CDR3nt: TGTGCCAGCAGTTACTCGGGTCCTGCGGCTGATGGCTACACCTTC; CDR3aa: CASSYSGPAADGYTF
v_gene: TRBV6-2/TRBV6-3; j_gene: TRBJ2-7; d_gene: NA; abundance: NA; CDR3nt: TGTGCCAGCAGTTACTCCCACGTGTGGCAGGCCGCGTCCTACGAGCAGTACTTC; CDR3aa: CASSYSHVWQAASYEQYF
v_gene: TRBV20-1; j_gene: TRBJ1-6; d_gene: TRBD1; abundance: NA; CDR3nt: TGCAGTGCTGCCTATCCCGGGACAGCGGGCAATTCACCCCTCCACTTT; CDR3aa: CSAAYPGTAGNSPLHF
v_gene: TRBV6-5; j_gene: TRBJ2-7; d_gene: TRBD1; abundance: few; CDR3nt: TGTGCCAGCAGTTACTCCGGGACAGGGGACCACGAGCAGTACTTC; CDR3aa: CASSYSGTGDHEQYF
v_gene: TRBV4-1; j_gene: TRBJ2-5; d_gene: NA; abundance: NA; CDR3nt: TGCGCCAGCAGCCAAGGGCAGGGCAGGGAGGTGACCCAGTACTTC; CDR3aa: CASSQGQGREVTQYF
v_gene: TRBV19; j_gene: TRBJ2-7; d_gene: TRBD1; abundance: few; CDR3nt: TGTGCCAGTAGTTTGACAGGGGTCGCCTACGAGCAGTACTTC; CDR3aa: CASSLTGVAYEQYF
v_gene: TRBV29-1; j_gene: TRBJ2-5; d_gene: TRBD2; abundance: few; CDR3nt: TGCAGCGTTGAGGGGGACTACTCCCAAGAGACCCAGTACTTC; CDR3aa: CSVEGDYSQETQYF
v_gene: TRBV25-1; j_gene: TRBJ2-2; d_gene: TRBD2; abundance: few; CDR3nt: TGTGCCAGCAGAAGGTCCGGGAGGGGCTACACCGGGGAGCTGTTTTTT; CDR3aa: CASRRSGRGYTGELFF
v_gene: TRBV7-8; j_gene: TRBJ2-1; d_gene: NA; abundance: NA; CDR3nt: TGTGCCAGCAGCTTAGAGCCGTACAATGAGCAGTTCTTC; CDR3aa: CASSLEPYNEQFF
v_gene: TRBV12-3/TRBV12-4; j_gene: TRBJ2-3; d_gene: NA; abundance: NA; CDR3nt: TGTGCCAGCAGTTTGGTTACAGGCACAGATACGCAGTATTTT; CDR3aa: CASSLVTGTDTQYF
v_gene: TRBV10-3; j_gene: TRBJ1-2; d_gene: TRBD1; abundance: once; CDR3nt: TGTGCCATCAGTGGGACAGGGGAAGGTCATGGCTACACCTTC; CDR3aa: CAISGTGEGHGYTF
v_gene: TRBV18; j_gene: TRBJ1-4; d_gene: NA; abundance: few; CDR3nt: TGTGCCAGCTCACCAATCCGGGAGGTTAATGAAAAACTGTTTTTT; CDR3aa: CASSPIREVNEKLFF
v_gene: TRBV4-2; j_gene: TRBJ2-5; d_gene: TRBD1; abundance: few; CDR3nt: TGTGCCAGCAGCCAAGATAGACAGGGTGCCCAAGAGACCCAGTACTTC; CDR3aa: CASSQDRQGAQETQYF
v_gene: TRBV11-2; j_gene: TRBJ2-1; d_gene: TRBD2; abundance: few; CDR3nt: TGTGCCAGCAGCTATCCTGGCGGCGGGGGGGCCAATGAGCAGTTCTTC; CDR3aa: CASSYPGGGGANEQFF
v_gene: TRBV7-2; j_gene: TRBJ2-3; d_gene: NA; abundance: NA; CDR3nt: TGTGCCAGCAGCTGGGCTAGCAGGAGGGGGGACATGAGAAATACGCAGTATTTT; CDR3aa: CASSWASRRGDMRNTQYF
v_gene: TRBV20-1; j_gene: TRBJ2-1; d_gene: NA; abundance: NA; CDR3nt: TGCAGTGCTAGACCAAGGCCTGGGGGGGAGCAGTTCTTC; CDR3aa: CSARPRPGGEQFF
v_gene: TRBV12-3/TRBV12-4; j_gene: TRBJ2-7; d_gene: TRBD2; abundance: NA; CDR3nt: TGTGCCAGCAGCTTCGGACTAGCGGGAGGCTACGAGCAGTACTTC; CDR3aa: CASSFGLAGGYEQYF
v_gene: TRBV20-1; j_gene: TRBJ2-7; d_gene: TRBD1; abundance: NA; CDR3nt: TGCAGTGCCCTCGGGACAGCCTACGAGCAGTACTTC; CDR3aa: CSALGTAYEQYF
v_gene: TRBV29-1; j_gene: TRBJ2-5; d_gene: NA; abundance: NA; CDR3nt: TGCAGCGCCGACGTCAAGCAGTACTTC; CDR3aa: CSADVKQYF
v_gene: TRBV5-1; j_gene: TRBJ2-3; d_gene: TRBD1; abundance: NA; CDR3nt: TGCGCCAGCAGCCTTTTAGGACAGGGGAGGGGAGATACGCAGTATTTT; CDR3aa: CASSLLGQGRGDTQYF
v_gene: TRBV6-2/TRBV6-3; j_gene: TRBJ2-7; d_gene: TRBD1; abundance: NA; CDR3nt: TGTGCCAGCAGTTACTCAGTAACCGGGACAGCCTACGAGCAGTACTTC; CDR3aa: CASSYSVTGTAYEQYF
v_gene: TRBV20-1; j_gene: TRBJ1-4; d_gene: TRBD1; abundance: few; CDR3nt: TGCAGTGCTAGCGGGACAGGCATCTTTAATGAAAAACTGTTTTTT; CDR3aa: CSASGTGIFNEKLFF
v_gene: TRBV7-9; j_gene: TRBJ2-7; d_gene: NA; abundance: NA; CDR3nt: TGTGCCAGCAGCCCACCGGGGGGACAAGCCGGATACGAGCAGTACTTC; CDR3aa: CASSPPGGQAGYEQYF
v_gene: TRBV11-2; j_gene: TRBJ2-7; d_gene: NA; abundance: NA; CDR3nt: TGTGCCAGCAGCGAAAGGGGGGAATACAATGAGCAGTACTTC; CDR3aa: CASSERGEYNEQYF
v_gene: TRBV3-1; j_gene: TRBJ2-5; d_gene: NA; abundance: NA; CDR3nt: TGTGCCAGCAGCGATGGCTCTACAGCGAGGGAGACCCAGTACTTC; CDR3aa: CASSDGSTARETQYF
v_gene: TRBV5-1; j_gene: TRBJ2-7; d_gene: NA; abundance: few; CDR3nt: TGCGCCAGCAGCTTGGGCCCCGTGGGTCAGGGCCACGAGCAGTACTTC; CDR3aa: CASSLGPVGQGHEQYF
v_gene: TRBV13; j_gene: TRBJ2-7; d_gene: TRBD1; abundance: once; CDR3nt: TGTGCCAGCAGCATACGACAGGGGTTCTACGAGCAGTACTTC; CDR3aa: CASSIRQGFYEQYF
v_gene: TRBV7-2; j_gene: TRBJ1-3; d_gene: TRBD1; abundance: NA; CDR3nt: TGTGCCAGCAGCTCGCTCTCGACAGGGGCTGGAAACACCATATATTTT; CDR3aa: CASSSLSTGAGNTIYF
v_gene: TRBV5-1; j_gene: TRBJ2-2; d_gene: NA; abundance: many; CDR3nt: TGCGCCAGCAGCTTGGTTCTTAACACCGGGGAGCTGTTTTTT; CDR3aa: CASSLVLNTGELFF
v_gene: TRBV20-1; j_gene: TRBJ1-1; d_gene: NA; abundance: NA; CDR3nt: TGCAGTGCTAGAGAGGAGGGGAGAGGCACTGAAGCTTTCTTT; CDR3aa: CSAREEGRGTEAFF
v_gene: TRBV21-1; j_gene: TRBJ2-7; d_gene: NA; abundance: few; CDR3nt: TGTGCCAGCAGCGAAACCTCCTTCGGGGGTTTGGGCGGGGGGCCTTTGTACGAGCAGTACTTC; CDR3aa: CASSETSFGGLGGGPLYEQYF
v_gene: TRBV5-1; j_gene: TRBJ2-1; d_gene: TRBD2; abundance: few; CDR3nt: TGCGCCAGCAGCTTGAGTCTGGCTAGCGGGGGGGAGTTGGACAATGAGCAGTTCTTC; CDR3aa: CASSLSLASGGELDNEQFF
v_gene: TRBV2; j_gene: TRBJ2-1; d_gene: NA; abundance: NA; CDR3nt: TGTGCCAGCACCTACCTATTACCATCCAACAATGAGCAGTTCTTC; CDR3aa: CASTYLLPSNNEQFF
v_gene: TRBV24-1; j_gene: TRBJ2-3; d_gene: TRBD1; abundance: few; CDR3nt: TGTGCCACCAGTGGGGGACAGGGCACAGATACGCAGTATTTT; CDR3aa: CATSGGQGTDTQYF